These 30 T cell receptor beta chains originate from one sample sequenced in a study of shared clonotypes between healthy human individuals. Sequencing was performed with immunoSEQ multiplex PCR; in TCRdb, only in-frame clones are kept and a portion is missing. The profile shows 90,000 to 150,000 clones, roughly two thirds of them singletons. The sequenced sample was memory CD8+ T cells sorted from blood. Subset indicated: CD45RO+ cells pooled with CCR7-negative TemRA cells. The receptors originated from a woman in her thirties in good health.

This clone appeared a few times. The CDR3 sequence is CASSAQRGVEQFF. As DNA, the CDR3 is TGTGCCAGCAGCGCCCAGAGGGGAGTTGAGCAGTTCTTC. The chain links TRBV5-4 to TRBJ2-1; either TRBD1 or TRBD2 may fit D (5 bases each). This CDR3 comprises 13 residues. CDR1 and CDR2 (germline): SGHNT, YYREEE (reference sequence). With 4 bases removed from V and 9 bases from J, the gap between germline ends came to 14 bases.

To note about this clone: This may be a read error, as it is one base from a much larger clone. This specimen includes other DNA sequences encoding the same CDR3. This sequence joins TRBV6-1 and TRBJ2-7; 7 nucleotides agree with TRBD1. CDR3 size: 14 residues. V dropped 1 base and J dropped 0; count of bases not matched to a gene: 0. CDR1 is MNHNS and CDR2 is SASEGT in the germline V gene. Written as DNA, the CDR3 is TGTGCCAGCAGTGAAGGGGACAGCTCCTACGAGCAGTACTTC. Its translation is CASSEGDSSYEQYF.

This chain joins TRBV28 and TRBJ2-5, with D possibly matching TRBD1 (6 bases). V lost 6 bases and J 2 bases, leaving 7 bases between the germline ends. The CDR3 has 12 amino acids. CDR1 and CDR2 (germline): MDHEN, SYDVKM. Written as DNA, the CDR3 is TGTGCCAGCAGACAGGGACAAGAGACCCAGTACTTC. As protein: CASRQGQETQYF.

The CDR3 reads CASSADREFRTDTQYF. CDR3 DNA sequence: TGCGCCAGCAGCGCAGACAGGGAATTTCGCACAGATACGCAGTATTTT. The chain is built from TRBV5-1 and TRBJ2-3; TRBD1 aligns across 7 bases. The CDR3 length is 16 residues. In germline, CDR1 is SGHRS, CDR2 YFSETQ. The J segment lost 1 base and the V segment lost 4 bases, leaving 9 bases of the junction unmatched.

Points on this clone: Distinct nucleotide sequences in the sample also encode this CDR3. The genes are TRBV27 and TRBJ2-7; TRBD2 is a possible D gene (5 bases). This CDR3 region has 11 residues. Germline CDR1 is MNHEY and CDR2 is SMNVEV (reference sequence). V was cut by 4 bases and J by 4 bases, with 5 bases left in between. CDR3 DNA: TGTGCCAGCAGTTCGGGGTACGAGCAGTACTTC. It codes for CASSSGYEQYF.

The rearrangement links TRBV9 to TRBJ1-1; TRBD1 aligns across 7 bases. CDR1 and CDR2 from the germline V gene are SGDLS and YYNGEE. V was clipped by 4 bases and J by 6 bases; unmatched bases: 3. The CDR3 has 12 amino acids. CDR3 bases: TGTGCCAGCAGCCCGGACAGGCCTGAAGCTTTCTTT. Its translation: CASSPDRPEAFF. Combining the CDR3 with reference TRBV9 and TRBJ1-1 gives the whole variable domain DSGVTQTPKHLITATGQRVTLRCSPRSGDLSVYWYQQSLDQGLQFLIQYYNGEERAKGNILERFSAQQFPDLHSELNLSSLELGDSALYFCASSPDRPEAFFGQGTRLTVV.

The chain links TRBV27 to TRBJ2-1; a possible D gene is TRBD1 (6 bases). CDR3 length: 14 residues. Germline V gene data show CDR1 as MNHEY and CDR2 as SMNVEV (reference sequence). V was shortened by 6 bases and J by 3 bases, with 12 bases between the two germline ends. CDR3 region: CASRLGHLYNEQFF. In nucleotides, the CDR3 is TGTGCCAGCAGGCTGGGACACCTCTACAATGAGCAGTTCTTC.

The gene calls are TRBV9 and TRBJ2-5, with a possible D match to TRBD1 (5 bases). V was shortened by 4 bases and J by 1 base, with 11 bases between the two germline ends. This CDR3 spans 14 amino acids. CDR1 is SGDLS and CDR2 is YYNGEE in the germline V gene. The CDR3 DNA reads as TGTGCCAGCAGCCCCACCAGGGCCCAAGAGACCCAGTACTTC. It translates to CASSPTRAQETQYF.

V and J are TRBV11-2 and TRBJ2-1; 9 bases align to TRBD2. Trimming removed 1 base from V and 4 bases from J; junction bases left unmatched: 11. CDR1 SGHAT and CDR2 FQNNGV come from the germline V gene. The CDR3 loop spans 18 amino acids. This chain's CDR3 is CASSLAEVSGRKYNEQFF. In nucleotides, the CDR3 is TGTGCCAGCAGCTTAGCGGAGGTAAGCGGGAGGAAATACAATGAGCAGTTCTTC.

The chain employs TRBV27 and TRBJ1-4, with 8 bases lining up with TRBD1. This CDR3 has 14 amino acids. CDR1 and CDR2 from the germline V gene are MNHEY and SMNVEV (reference sequence). V shed 6 bases and J 4 bases; nucleotides not matched to a gene: 4. The CDR3: CASSRTGSNEKLFF. The DNA of the CDR3 is TGTGCCAGCAGCCGGACAGGGAGTAATGAAAAACTGTTTTTT.

V usage is TRBV14 and J usage is TRBJ2-5, with D unresolved. The CDR3 has 14 amino acids. Germline CDR1 reads SGHDN; CDR2 reads FVKESK. V was cut by 4 bases and J by 5 bases, with 14 bases left in between. This CDR3 reads CASSPSRIGETQYF. The CDR3 DNA follows: TGTGCCAGCAGCCCATCTAGGATCGGGGAGACCCAGTACTTC.

This clone was picked up a small number of times. The sample contains more than one DNA sequence encoding this CDR3. The chain uses TRBV27 and TRBJ2-7; TRBD1 is a possible D gene (6 bases). The CDR3 totals 13 residues. Germline V lookup: CDR1 MNHEY, CDR2 SMNVEV (reference sequence). The V end lost 5 bases, the J end lost 3 bases, and 11 bases lay between the germline ends. The CDR3 loop is CASSPDSNYEQYF. As DNA, the CDR3 is TGTGCCAGCAGTCCGGACAGTAACTACGAGCAGTACTTC.

The chain has TRBV7-2 and TRBJ1-1, with D unresolved. Trimming shortened V by 2 bases and J by 3 bases, and 7 bases separated the two germline ends. The CDR3 contains 13 residues. Germline values: CDR1 SGHTA, CDR2 FQGNSA. The CDR3 region is CASSLQRDTEAFF. The CDR3 DNA sequence: TGTGCCAGCAGCTTACAGAGAGACACTGAAGCTTTCTTT. The variable domain in full, completed from reference TRBV7-2 and TRBJ1-1, reads GAGVSQSPSNKVTEKGKDVELRCDPISGHTALYWYRQSLGQGLEFLIYFQGNSAPDKSGLPSDRFSAERTGGSVSTLTIQRTQQEDSAVYLCASSLQRDTEAFFGQGTRLTVV.

The V and J genes are TRBV5-1 and TRBJ1-2; D is undetermined. Trimming pared 1 base from V and 6 bases from J, leaving 10 bases between. From germline, CDR1 is SGHRS and CDR2 YFSETQ. This CDR3 is built from 13 residues. The CDR3 reads CASSLITGDGYTF. In DNA form, the CDR3 reads TGCGCCAGCAGCTTGATTACCGGGGATGGCTACACCTTC.

The CDR3 spells CASSGRGTSGEYNEQFF. The CDR3, as DNA: TGTGCCAGCAGCGGCCGTGGGACTAGCGGGGAGTACAATGAGCAGTTCTTC. The chain combines TRBV7-2 with TRBJ2-1, with 13 bases lining up with TRBD2. Germline assignment: CDR1 SGHTA and CDR2 FQGNSA. This CDR3 comprises 17 residues. The ends lost 5 bases at V and 4 bases at J; junction bases unmatched: 8.

The V and J genes are TRBV6-4 and TRBJ2-1; D possibly corresponds to TRBD2 (6 bases). The CDR3 length is 15 residues. Between the trimmed V and J ends, which lost 3 bases and 9 bases, there was a span of 18 bases. CDR1 and CDR2 from the germline V gene are MRHNA and SNTAGT. DNA for the CDR3: TGTGCCAGCAGTGAATCTGACGGGAGTCGTAGTGAGCAGTTCTTC. Translation: CASSESDGSRSEQFF.

This chain uses TRBV28 with TRBJ2-7, with 9 bases lining up with TRBD2. Germline V gene lookup returns CDR1 MDHEN and CDR2 SYDVKM. J gave up 8 bases and V 5 bases, and 10 bases lay outside the gene matches. The CDR3 is 14 amino acids. In DNA, the CDR3 is TGTGCCAGCAGTCACAGCGGGAGGCAATACAAGCAGTACTTC. Translated: CASSHSGRQYKQYF.

This clone was detected many times. The chain couples TRBV6-4 to TRBJ1-1; D not resolved. This CDR3 region has 15 residues. From germline, CDR1 is MRHNA and CDR2 SNTAGT. V was pared by 2 bases and J by 6 bases, with 16 bases between. The CDR3 coding sequence is TGTGCCAGCAGTGACGGAGAGGGCAGTAACTCTGAAGCTTTCTTT. The encoded protein is CASSDGEGSNSEAFF.

The chain employs TRBV29-1 and TRBJ2-7; D is unresolved. Looked up from germline, CDR1 is SQVTM and CDR2 is ANQGSEA. The CDR3 spans 12 residues. Trimming took 4 bases from V and 0 from J, leaving 7 bases between them. Here the CDR3 reads CSVAPDSYEQYF. The CDR3 nucleotides read TGCAGCGTTGCCCCGGACTCCTACGAGCAGTACTTC.

The chain combines TRBV19 with TRBJ1-1; D remains unclear. The CDR3 spans 13 residues. From germline, CDR1 is LNHDA and CDR2 SQIVND (reference sequence). V was trimmed by 6 bases and J by 3 bases, leaving 11 bases between them. The DNA for the CDR3 is TGTGCCAGTAGCCTCGGATTATACACTGAAGCTTTCTTT. Amino acids: CASSLGLYTEAFF. Full variable domain (outside the CDR3, taken from reference TRBV19 and TRBJ1-1): DGGITQSPKYLFRKEGQNVTLSCEQNLNHDAMYWYRQDPGQGLRLIYYSQIVNDFQKGDIAEGYSVSREKKESFPLTVTSAQKNPTAFYLCASSLGLYTEAFFGQGTRLTVV.

The J gene is TRBJ1-5, the V gene TRBV5-6; TRBD1 agrees at 7 bases. The CDR3 spans 16 residues. Losses at the gene ends were 0 bases for V and 1 base for J; bases not matched to a gene: 4. Germline V CDR1 and CDR2: SGHDT, YYEEEE. The CDR3 bases are TGTGCCAGCAGCTTGGGGAAGGGACAGAGCAATCAGCCCCAGCATTTT. It is translated as CASSLGKGQSNQPQHF.

The V and J genes are TRBV6-5 and TRBJ2-1; TRBD2 aligns across 9 bases. Germline-derived CDR1 and CDR2 are MNHEY and SVGAGI. Trimming removed 6 bases from V and 9 bases from J; junction bases left unmatched: 12. CDR3 length: 15 residues. Here the CDR3 DNA reads TGTGCCAGCAGAATAAATAGCGGGAGAACGGGTGAGCAGTTCTTC. This gives the protein CASRINSGRTGEQFF.

This chain uses TRBV10-1 with TRBJ2-1; the D gene is possibly TRBD2 (5 bases). The CDR3 loop spans 14 amino acids. Germline V CDR1 and CDR2: WNHNN, SYGVQD (reference sequence). V dropped 4 bases and J dropped 3 bases, with 10 bases sitting between them. CDR3 sequence: CASSVSGSYNEQFF. The CDR3 coding sequence is TGCGCCAGCAGTGTTTCGGGGAGCTACAATGAGCAGTTCTTC.

This clone was observed many times. The genes are TRBV28 and TRBJ1-1, with 7 bases fitting TRBD1. The CDR3 has 19 amino acids. J lost 7 bases, V lost 7 bases, and 27 bases had no gene match. The V gene's germline CDR1 is MDHEN and CDR2 SYDVKM. CDR3 in amino acids: CASTAKNSVGGWPVSEAFF. The CDR3 nucleotides read TGTGCCAGCACCGCAAAGAATTCAGTAGGGGGCTGGCCGGTTAGTGAAGCTTTCTTT.

V is TRBV28 and J is TRBJ2-7; 9 bases line up with TRBD2. Germline V lookup: CDR1 MDHEN, CDR2 SYDVKM. V shed 6 bases, J shed 3 bases, and the junction held 12 bases outside the gene matches. This CDR3 region has 16 residues. In DNA form, the CDR3 reads TGTGCCAGCAGCACCCGTTTAGCGGGGGTGTACTACGAGCAGTACTTC. Amino acid sequence: CASSTRLAGVYYEQYF.

V usage is TRBV27 and J usage is TRBJ2-1; no firm D call. Deletions cut 5 bases from V and 3 bases from J, with 20 bases between. This CDR3 contains 17 residues. CDR1 and CDR2 from the germline V gene are MNHEY and SMNVEV (reference sequence). The CDR3 sequence is CASSAARWVAVYNEQFF. The DNA of the CDR3 is TGTGCCAGCAGTGCCGCCCGTTGGGTAGCAGTCTACAATGAGCAGTTCTTC.

The V gene is TRBV13, the J gene TRBJ2-7, with D unresolved. This CDR3 has 15 residues. The V and J ends lost 3 bases and 4 bases respectively, with 16 bases between them. The germline gives CDR1 PRHDT, CDR2 FYEKMQ (reference sequence). The CDR3 sequence is CASSFKGSGLYEQYF. CDR3 DNA sequence: TGTGCCAGCAGCTTCAAGGGATCCGGGTTGTACGAGCAGTACTTC.

The J gene is TRBJ1-1, the V gene TRBV2, with no clear D. The germline V gene has CDR1 SNHLY and CDR2 FYNNEI. The CDR3 is 15 residues long. V was pared by 7 bases and J by 4 bases, with 19 bases between. For the CDR3, the DNA is TGTGCCAGCAATCTCAACCCTAACAGAGGCACTGAAGCTTTCTTT. It codes for CASNLNPNRGTEAFF.

V usage is TRBV28 and J usage is TRBJ2-3, with 11 bases fitting TRBD1. Germline CDR1 reads MDHEN; CDR2 reads SYDVKM. With 8 bases clipped from V and 4 bases from J, the junction kept 11 bases outside the gene matches. The CDR3 sequence is 16 residues long. DNA for the CDR3: TGTGCCAGCTCTAAAGTAGAGGGACAGGGGGCAGATACGCAGTATTTT. Protein: CASSKVEGQGADTQYF.

J is TRBJ2-7 and V is TRBV29-1, with D possibly TRBD1 on 5 matching bases. The CDR3 runs 13 residues. The V and J ends lost 4 bases and 0 bases respectively, with 10 bases between them. Germline loops: CDR1 SQVTM, CDR2 ANQGSEA. The CDR3 region has the DNA TGCAGCGTTGTTCTGGACAACTCCTACGAGCAGTACTTC. Residues: CSVVLDNSYEQYF.